What follows are 31 T cell receptor beta chains derived from one specimen sequenced in a study of identical twins. TCRdb recomputed calls from the 5' RACE reads with MiXCR, one row per CDR3 protein. Found here are about 890,000 distinct CDR3 sequences, roughly an eighth of them singletons; the top ten hold 1.5% to 2%. This same sample was also taken into another study, of yellow fever vaccine responses in identical twins.

Sample: PBMCs. These receptor sequences come from a woman aged 18-29 years in good health.

This clonotype has only a few counts. The chain recombines TRBV4-1 with TRBJ1-1; 7 bases align to TRBD1. V was pared by 4 bases and J by 0 bases, with 8 bases of the junction left unmatched. Germline V gene sequence: CDR1 MGHRA, CDR2 YSYEKL. The CDR3 totals 16 residues. The CDR3 region has the DNA TGCGCCAGCAGCCGCACGGAACAGGGGATGAACACTGAAGCTTTCTTT. This encodes CASSRTEQGMNTEAFF.

The gene calls are TRBV7-9 and TRBJ1-2, with 10 bases aligning to TRBD1. With 3 bases clipped from V and 4 bases from J, the junction kept 5 bases outside the gene matches. The CDR3 covers 15 residues. Per the germline V gene, CDR1 is SEHNR and CDR2 is FQNEAQ (reference sequence). In nucleotides, the CDR3 is TGTGCCAGCAGCTTGGGGACAGGGGTGTCCTATGGCTACACCTTC. Translating gives CASSLGTGVSYGYTF. Using reference TRBV7-9 and TRBJ1-2 for the parts outside the CDR3, the full variable domain is DTGVSQNPRHKITKRGQNVTFRCDPISEHNRLYWYRQTLGQGPEFLTYFQNEAQLEKSRLLSDRFSAERPKGSFSTLEIQRTEQGDSAMYLCASSLGTGVSYGYTFGSGTRLTVV.

The chain has TRBV24-1 and TRBJ2-1; 11 bases are a match to TRBD2. The CDR3 has 20 residues. The V segment lost 3 bases and the J segment 4 bases; nucleotides outside the gene matches: 16. The germline gives CDR1 KGHDR, CDR2 SFDVKD. In nucleotides, the CDR3 is TGTGCCACCAGTGATCTCCCTTCGACTAGCGGGAACCCTGGATACAATGAGCAGTTCTTC. Translation: CATSDLPSTSGNPGYNEQFF.

This clonotype was seen only a few times. The V gene is TRBV7-2, the J gene TRBJ2-1, with D uncertain. With 5 bases removed from V and 8 bases from J, the gap between germline ends came to 10 bases. Per the germline V gene, CDR1 is SGHTA and CDR2 is FQGNSA. This CDR3 region has 12 residues. The CDR3 coding sequence is TGTGCCAGCAGCGCCCTGGGTCATGAGCAGTTCTTC. This translates into CASSALGHEQFF. Full variable domain (remainder filled in from reference TRBV7-2 and TRBJ2-1): GAGVSQSPSNKVTEKGKDVELRCDPISGHTALYWYRQSLGQGLEFLIYFQGNSAPDKSGLPSDRFSAERTGGSVSTLTIQRTQQEDSAVYLCASSALGHEQFFGPGTRLTVL.

This clonotype was counted a few times. The J gene is TRBJ2-7, the V gene TRBV6-4; TRBD1 matches at 8 bases. CDR1 is MRHNA and CDR2 is SNTAGT in the germline V gene. The CDR3 consists of 14 residues. The J segment lost 4 bases and the V segment lost 3 bases, leaving 5 bases of the junction unmatched. As DNA, the CDR3 is TGTGCCAGCAGTGAGTCGACAGGGGAGTACGAGCAGTACGTC. Translated, it gives CASSESTGEYEQYV.

The chain joins TRBV3-1 to TRBJ2-1; 14 bases map to TRBD2. The length of the CDR3 is 14 residues. Trimming at V came to 5 bases and at J to 12 bases, leaving 6 bases not matched to a gene. Germline CDR1 is LGHDT and CDR2 is YNNKEL (reference sequence). CDR3 residues: CASSDGTSGSVQFF. The CDR3 DNA sequence: TGTGCCAGCAGCGACGGGACTAGCGGGAGTGTGCAGTTCTTC.

This chain connects TRBV7-8 to TRBJ2-1, with D perhaps matching TRBD1 or TRBD2 (5 bases each). CDR1 is SGHVS and CDR2 is FQNEAQ in the germline V gene. The CDR3 covers 14 residues. V was shortened by 3 bases and J by 8 bases, with 14 bases between the two germline ends. In nucleotides, the CDR3 is TGTGCCAGCAGCTTGCCCGGGACGCGCGATGAGCAGTTCTTC. As protein: CASSLPGTRDEQFF.

The chain employs TRBV11-1 and TRBJ2-7, with TRBD2 matching 14 bases. The V gene's germline CDR1 is SGHAT and CDR2 FQDESV (reference sequence). Trimming removed 4 bases from V and 3 bases from J; junction bases left unmatched: 14. The CDR3 contains 19 residues. CDR3 loop: CASSSTSGRASALYYEQYF. The CDR3 DNA sequence: TGTGCCAGCAGCTCGACTAGCGGGAGGGCCTCTGCCCTCTACTACGAGCAGTACTTC. The whole variable domain, remainder taken from reference TRBV11-1 and TRBJ2-7, is EAEVAQSPRYKITEKSQAVAFWCDPISGHATLYWYRQILGQGPELLVQFQDESVVDDSQLPKDRFSAERLKGVDSTLKIQPAELGDSAMYLCASSSTSGRASALYYEQYFGPGTRLTVT.

The chain uses TRBV7-9 and TRBJ2-3; D remains unclear. The CDR3 loop spans 13 amino acids. V was shortened by 5 bases and J by 3 bases, with 9 bases between the two germline ends. Germline-derived CDR1 and CDR2 are SEHNR and FQNEAQ (reference sequence). The CDR3 loop is CASSQQLTDTQYF. The CDR3 coding sequence is TGTGCCAGCAGCCAGCAATTGACAGATACGCAGTATTTT.

This clonotype has just a few counts. The V and J genes are TRBV5-1 and TRBJ2-7, with TRBD1 matching 9 bases. The CDR3 length is 15 residues. Trimming at V came to 4 bases and at J to 2 bases, leaving 7 bases not matched to a gene. Germline V gene lookup returns CDR1 SGHRS and CDR2 YFSETQ. CDR3 DNA: TGCGCCAGCAGCCCTGGACAGGGGTCCACCTACGAGCAGTACGTC. This gives the protein CASSPGQGSTYEQYV.

This clonotype has a count of ten or more. The rearrangement joins TRBV28 to TRBJ2-1, with 10 bases aligning to TRBD1. Per the germline V gene, CDR1 is MDHEN and CDR2 is SYDVKM. Losses at the gene ends were 2 bases for V and 5 bases for J; bases not matched to a gene: 3. The CDR3 consists of 15 residues. This CDR3 reads CASSLGGQGNNEQFF. The CDR3 DNA reads TGTGCCAGCAGTTTAGGGGGACAGGGGAACAATGAGCAGTTCTTC.

The rearrangement uses TRBV20-1 and TRBJ2-7; 7 bases map to TRBD1. The ends lost 5 bases at V and 6 bases at J; junction bases unmatched: 16. CDR1 is DFQATT and CDR2 is SNEGSKA in the germline V gene (reference sequence). CDR3 length: 15 residues. For the CDR3, the DNA is TGCAGTGCTGAAGGGTTCGGGACAGAAAATGTCGAGCAGTACTTC. As protein: CSAEGFGTENVEQYF.

V gene TRBV19 combines with J gene TRBJ2-1; 13 bases are a match to TRBD2. J was trimmed by 13 bases and V by 3 bases; bases with no gene match: 3. The CDR3 runs 13 residues. Germline CDR1 LNHDA, CDR2 SQIVND (reference sequence). As DNA, the CDR3 is TGTGCCAGTAGTATGGGACTAGCGGGGCTCCAGTTCTTC. Its protein is CASSMGLAGLQFF.

CDR3 in DNA: TGCGCCAGCAGCTTGGATCCAGGGCGGACTGAAGCTTTCTTT. Its translation: CASSLDPGRTEAFF. The V call is TRBV5-1, the J call TRBJ1-1; possible D gene TRBD1, 5 bases. The CDR3 covers 14 residues. The V and J ends lost 0 bases and 5 bases respectively, with 11 bases between them. From germline, CDR1 is SGHRS and CDR2 YFSETQ.

The rearrangement uses TRBV29-1 and TRBJ2-7; D assignment may be TRBD1 or TRBD2 (7 bases each). The CDR3 is 15 amino acids. CDR1 and CDR2 from the germline V gene are SQVTM and ANQGSEA. V shed 3 bases and J shed 2 bases, with 17 bases lying between them. DNA of the CDR3: TGCAGCGTTGAGGGGAGGGGGACAGCCACCTACGAGCAGTACTTC. This sequence encodes CSVEGRGTATYEQYF.

This clonotype appeared a few times. V gene TRBV6-4 combines with J gene TRBJ2-2; D not certain. The CDR3 is 13 residues long. V lost 2 bases and J 3 bases, leaving 4 bases between the germline ends. Germline V lookup: CDR1 MRHNA, CDR2 SNTAGT. CDR3 nucleotide sequence: TGTGCCAGCAGTGACGGAGACACCGGGGAGCTGTTTTTT. It codes for CASSDGDTGELFF.

This clonotype was recorded many times. This chain joins TRBV10-3 and TRBJ1-1; 8 bases are a match to TRBD1. Looked up from germline, CDR1 is ENHRY and CDR2 is SYGVKD. The CDR3 loop spans 14 amino acids. Trimming at V came to 2 bases and at J to 5 bases, leaving 4 bases not matched to a gene. CDR3 amino acids: CAISETTGGTEAFF. The DNA of the CDR3 is TGTGCCATCAGTGAGACAACAGGGGGAACTGAAGCTTTCTTT.

The V and J genes are TRBV12-3 or TRBV12-4 and TRBJ1-1, with no clear D. The V gene lost 0 bases and the J gene lost 5 bases, with 10 bases spanning the gap. The CDR3 has 14 amino acids. The CDR3 coding sequence is TGTGCCAGCAGTTTAGCGCATGGGGATACTGAAGCTTTCTTT. Translation gives CASSLAHGDTEAFF.

Note on this clonotype: The germline gene is not matched at one end of the junction; a read error may be the cause. V usage is TRBV5-1 and J usage is TRBJ2-2; TRBD2 aligns across 8 bases. Germline V gene data show CDR1 as SGHRS and CDR2 as YFSETQ. This CDR3 has 15 residues. CDR3 region: CDSSSTSVNTGELFF. CDR3 bases: TGCGACAGCAGCTCGACTAGCGTGAACACCGGGGAGCTGTTTTTT.

This clonotype was seen a handful of times. This chain uses TRBV10-2 with TRBJ2-7, with D possibly being TRBD1 (6 bases). This CDR3 is 17 amino acids long. The V and J ends lost 3 bases and 0 bases respectively, with 18 bases between them. CDR1 is WSHSY, CDR2 SAAADI, per germline. The CDR3 coding sequence is TGCGCCAGCAGTGATTGGGCGGACAGACCTAACTCCTACGAGCAGTACGTC. Its protein product is CASSDWADRPNSYEQYV.

This clonotype was seen only a few times. This chain links TRBV20-1 with TRBJ1-1; D may be TRBD1 (6 bases). Trimming stripped 4 bases from V and 0 bases from J, with 9 bases between. The CDR3 covers 13 residues. CDR1 is DFQATT and CDR2 is SNEGSKA in the germline V gene (reference sequence). CDR3 amino acids: CSAMGHLNTEAFF. For the CDR3, the DNA is TGCAGTGCTATGGGACACCTGAACACTGAAGCTTTCTTT.

This clonotype was counted many times. The genes are TRBV20-1 and TRBJ2-3; D is possibly TRBD2 (6 bases). V was cut by 7 bases and J by 6 bases, with 17 bases left in between. Germline CDR1 reads DFQATT; CDR2 reads SNEGSKA (reference sequence). The CDR3 covers 13 residues. This CDR3 is CSVAGPPDDTQYF. The CDR3 DNA sequence: TGCAGTGTCGCGGGGCCCCCGGATGATACGCAGTATTTT.

The chain combines TRBV6-5 with TRBJ2-2; D is perhaps TRBD1 (5 bases). In germline, CDR1 is MNHEY, CDR2 SVGAGI. Trimming shortened V by 2 bases and J by 3 bases, and 7 bases separated the two germline ends. CDR3 length equals 14 residues. CDR3 sequence reads: CASSYQGDTGELFF. CDR3 DNA sequence: TGTGCCAGCAGTTACCAGGGTGACACCGGGGAGCTGTTTTTT.

In its sample, this clonotype was seen a few times. The chain uses TRBV9 and TRBJ2-1; D is ambiguous. CDR3 size: 15 residues. The germline gives CDR1 SGDLS, CDR2 YYNGEE. The V and J ends lost 4 bases and 0 bases respectively, with 11 bases between them. Here the CDR3 DNA reads TGTGCCAGCAGCACGATAGTGGGCTCCTACAATGAGCAGTTCTTC. Translating it yields CASSTIVGSYNEQFF.

The CDR3 DNA reads as TGTGCCAGCAGCCTAGGGGTCTCTGCCGGGGGGCTTACCTACAATGAGCAGTTCTTC. Protein product: CASSLGVSAGGLTYNEQFF. The V and J genes are TRBV3-1 and TRBJ2-1, with a possible D match to TRBD2 (7 bases). Trimming took 4 bases from V and 2 from J, leaving 24 bases between them. The CDR3 spans 19 residues. CDR1 and CDR2 (germline): LGHDT, YNNKEL (reference sequence).

This clonotype was seen a handful of times. The chain combines TRBV6-7 with TRBJ1-1, with 11 bases matching TRBD1. TRBV6-7 is known as an ORF, though its function is uncertain. This CDR3 region has 17 residues. With 0 bases clipped from V and 4 bases from J, the junction kept 7 bases outside the gene matches. The CDR3 DNA sequence: TGTGCCAGCAGTTACTCGACGGACAGGGGGCTTGTCACTGAAGCTTTCTTT. Its protein product is CASSYSTDRGLVTEAFF.

To note about this clonotype: It may be a read error: a sequence one base away is much more abundant. This rearrangement joins TRBV6-6 to TRBJ1-1; the D gene is possibly TRBD1 (5 bases). The CDR3 has 12 amino acids. V shed 2 bases and J shed 6 bases, with 7 bases lying between them. The germline V gene has CDR1 MNHNY and CDR2 SVGAGI (reference sequence). The CDR3 loop is CASSYGGAEAFF. In DNA form, the CDR3 reads TGTGCCAGCAGTTACGGGGGGGCTGAAGCTTTCTTT.

This clonotype showed up just a few times. The rearrangement links TRBV12-3 or TRBV12-4 to TRBJ2-1; 11 nucleotides align to TRBD2. The CDR3 is made up of 14 amino acids. The V gene end was trimmed by 8 bases and the J gene end by 9 bases; junction bases not matched to a gene: 9. The CDR3 spells CASDGTSGPSEQFF. CDR3 in DNA: TGTGCCAGCGACGGGACTAGCGGACCGAGTGAGCAGTTCTTC.

This clonotype was picked up many times. V and J are TRBV12-3 or TRBV12-4 and TRBJ2-1; TRBD2 aligns across 13 bases. CDR3 length: 16 amino acids. V was clipped by 5 bases and J by 4 bases; unmatched bases: 5. This CDR3 is CASSRTSGSRYNEQFF. DNA for the CDR3: TGTGCCAGCAGTAGGACTAGCGGGAGTAGGTACAATGAGCAGTTCTTC.

Many counts were recorded for this clonotype. The CDR3 region has the DNA TGTGCCAGCAGCCAAGGGACAGCTAACTATGGCTACACCTTC. Translation: CASSQGTANYGYTF. The chain links TRBV3-1 to TRBJ1-2; possible D gene TRBD1, 6 bases. Trimming took off 1 base at V and 0 bases at J, with 6 bases between the two ends. The CDR3 runs 14 residues. Looked up from germline, CDR1 is LGHDT and CDR2 is YNNKEL (reference sequence). The variable domain in full, with the rest retrieved from reference TRBV3-1 and TRBJ1-2, is DTAVSQTPKYLVTQMGNDKSIKCEQNLGHDTMYWYKQDSKKFLKIMFSYNNKELIINETVPNRFSPKSPDKAHLNLHINSLELGDSAVYFCASSQGTANYGYTFGSGTRLTVV.

The chain couples TRBV19 to TRBJ1-1; D is unclear. Trimming stripped 5 bases from V and 1 base from J, with 14 bases between. This CDR3 region has 15 residues. Looked up from germline, CDR1 is LNHDA and CDR2 is SQIVND (reference sequence). The CDR3 is CASSSLAAGNTEAFF. The CDR3 DNA follows: TGTGCCAGTAGTTCCCTAGCGGCGGGGAACACTGAAGCTTTCTTT.